This T cell receptor beta chain was sequenced during a study of cytomegalovirus exposure and HLA in healthy donors. Regarding the study as a whole: CMV serostatus was the sole immune exposure information available. Rates of TCR association differed by HLA locus in a later analysis, with DRB1 highest and HLA-C lowest.

Both 60 Vbeta primers and 13 Jbeta primers went into the PCR. Libraries were prepared by immunoSEQ multiplex PCR; TCRdb keeps only in-frame clonotypes and omits some of them. The sample holds some 140,000 clones; 80% are singletons and the top ten take 2.2%. Germline CDR1 reads MDHEN; CDR2 reads SYDVKM. This CDR3 spans 15 amino acids. V dropped 4 bases and J dropped 7; count of bases not matched to a gene: 9. As concerns this clone: What it binds is unknown.

The sample consisted of PBMCs. The sequence came from a man younger than 40 in good health and CMV-seronegative. The genes are TRBV28 and TRBJ1-5, with 8 nucleotides matching TRBD1. CDR3 region: CASSYDRGALQPQHF. CDR3 DNA sequence: TGTGCCAGCAGTTACGACAGGGGTGCACTCCAGCCCCAGCATTTT.